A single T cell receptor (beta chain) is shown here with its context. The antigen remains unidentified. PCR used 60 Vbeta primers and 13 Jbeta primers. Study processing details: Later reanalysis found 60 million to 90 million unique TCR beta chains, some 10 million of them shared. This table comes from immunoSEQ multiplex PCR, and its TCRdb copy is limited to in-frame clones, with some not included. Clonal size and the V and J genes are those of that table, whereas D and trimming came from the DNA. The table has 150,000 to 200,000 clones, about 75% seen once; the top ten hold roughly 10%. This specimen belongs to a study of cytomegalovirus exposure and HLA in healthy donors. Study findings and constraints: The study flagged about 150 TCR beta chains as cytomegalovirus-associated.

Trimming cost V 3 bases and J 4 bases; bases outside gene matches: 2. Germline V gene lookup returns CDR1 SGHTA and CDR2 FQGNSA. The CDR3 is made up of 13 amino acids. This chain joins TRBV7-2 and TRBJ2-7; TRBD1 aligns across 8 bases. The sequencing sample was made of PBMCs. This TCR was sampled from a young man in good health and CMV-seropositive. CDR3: CASSLQGAYEQYF. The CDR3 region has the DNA TGTGCCAGCAGCTTGCAGGGGGCATACGAGCAGTACTTC.